These 19 T cell receptor beta chains were all obtained from the same sample, sequenced in a study of prognosis after radiotherapy for stage I lung cancer. Genomic DNA yielded TCR beta CDR3, amplified by two-round multiplex PCR. TRBV and TRBJ genes each had their own specific primers in first-round PCR. One entry per CDR3 protein results from TCRdb running MiXCR on the multiplex PCR reads. The sample lists over 10,000 distinct CDR3 sequences; around 50% were seen once. Sample: PBMCs, taken before or after stereotactic body radiation therapy (not recorded which). The receptors derive from a donor at least 50 years old with non-small cell lung cancer.

As to this clonotype: It differs at one base from a far larger clone, so likely a read error. V gene TRBV11-1 combines with J gene TRBJ2-5; TRBD1 might be the D (6 bases). Gene TRBJ2-1 matches the end of the DNA better, so the J call may be wrong. The CDR3 has 14 residues. The germline V gene encodes CDR1 SGHAT and CDR2 FQDESV (reference sequence). CDR3 loop: CASSFGLLGGEQFF. The CDR3 nucleotides are TGTGCCAGCAGCTTTGGACTCTTAGGGGGTGAGCAGTTCTTC.

This clonotype came up many times. The chain is built from TRBV19 and TRBJ2-1, with 8 bases identical to TRBD2. The CDR3 consists of 18 residues. J was trimmed by 4 bases and V by 4 bases; bases with no gene match: 15. The V gene's germline CDR1 is LNHDA and CDR2 SQIVND (reference sequence). This CDR3 is CASSTLTRGTSGYNEQFF. In nucleotides, the CDR3 is TGTGCCAGTAGTACGCTCACTCGAGGAACTAGCGGATACAATGAGCAGTTCTTC.

About this clonotype itself: Since a far larger clone is one base different, this is likely a read error. The chain combines TRBV7-8 with TRBJ2-7; the match to TRBD2 covers 10 bases. The V gene's germline CDR1 is SGHVS and CDR2 FQNEAQ. V dropped 3 bases and J dropped 7; count of bases not matched to a gene: 9. This CDR3 has 15 residues. CDR3 DNA sequence: TGTGCCAGCAGCTTTCGGGGGACTAGCGTCAATGAGCAGTACTTC. It is translated as CASSFRGTSVNEQYF.

This clonotype was found a few times. The chain has TRBV11-2 and TRBJ1-2, with 8 bases that match TRBD1. This CDR3 spans 15 amino acids. Looked up from germline, CDR1 is SGHAT and CDR2 is FQNNGV. V shed 3 bases and J 6 bases; nucleotides not matched to a gene: 9. The CDR3 here is CASSLWTGNGDGYTF. CDR3 nucleotides: TGTGCCAGCAGCTTGTGGACAGGGAATGGTGATGGCTACACCTTC.

The chain recombines TRBV28 with TRBJ2-6; D is ambiguous. V was shortened by 6 bases and J by 1 base, with 13 bases between the two germline ends. The CDR3 sequence is 16 residues long. The germline V gene encodes CDR1 MDHEN and CDR2 SYDVKM. The CDR3 loop is CASSLIGISGANVLTF. In DNA form, the CDR3 reads TGTGCCAGCAGCTTAATTGGGATTTCTGGGGCCAACGTCCTGACTTTC. Full variable domain (rest looked up from reference TRBV28 and TRBJ2-6): DVKVTQSSRYLVKRTGEKVFLECVQDMDHENMFWYRQDPGLGLRLIYFSYDVKMKEKGDIPEGYSVSREKKERFSLILESASTNQTSMYLCASSLIGISGANVLTFGAGSRLTVL.

A few counts support this clonotype. The V call is TRBV20-1, the J call TRBJ2-2, with D hard to call. CDR1 DFQATT and CDR2 SNEGSKA come from the germline V gene (reference sequence). The CDR3 runs 14 residues. Trimming took off 1 base at V and 3 bases at J, with 9 bases between the two ends. The CDR3 coding sequence is TGCAGTGCTAGAGCCCCTAGTGACACCGGGGAGCTGTTTTTT. Translating it yields CSARAPSDTGELFF.

This clonotype was detected only once. V gene TRBV12-3 or TRBV12-4 combines with J gene TRBJ1-1, with D maybe TRBD1 (6 bases). The CDR3 length is 13 residues. The V end lost 6 bases, the J end lost 2 bases, and 10 bases lay between the germline ends. Written as DNA, the CDR3 is TGTGCCAGCAGCGGACAGCGAAACACTGAAGCTTTCTTT. Its protein product is CASSGQRNTEAFF.

To note about this clonotype: A read error likely explains this, since a far larger clone differs by one base. The V gene is TRBV12-3 or TRBV12-4, the J gene TRBJ2-4; 8 bases line up with TRBD2. The CDR3 has 12 amino acids. CDR3 amino acids: CANSSFRRGEFF. The CDR3 coding sequence is TGTGCCAACAGTTCATTTCGGCGGGGGGAGTTCTTC.

The V gene is TRBV20-1, the J gene TRBJ2-1; no clear D gene. CDR3 length: 14 residues. Germline lookup yields CDR1 DFQATT and CDR2 SNEGSKA (reference sequence). Deletions cut 6 bases from V and 0 bases from J, with 12 bases between. CDR3 sequence (DNA): TGCAGTGCCGCGGTCGACACCTCCTACAATGAGCAGTTCTTC. This translates into CSAAVDTSYNEQFF.

Notes on this clonotype: A far larger clone differs by one base, so this is likely a read error. The CDR3 ends on some other residue instead of the conserved phenylalanine or tryptophan, so this is likely a read error. The V call is TRBV6-4, the J call TRBJ2-7, with TRBD1 matching over 7 bases. The CDR3 runs 14 residues. With 6 bases clipped from V and 3 bases from J, the junction kept 8 bases outside the gene matches. CDR1 is MRHNA and CDR2 is SNTAGT in the germline V gene. CDR3 residues: CASRRDRVNYEQYL. The CDR3 nucleotides read TGTGCCAGCAGACGAGACAGGGTGAACTACGAGCAGTACTTA.

This clonotype was counted at least ten times. The chain has TRBV16 and TRBJ2-5, with 9 bases identical to TRBD1. With 0 bases clipped from V and 1 base from J, the junction kept 15 bases outside the gene matches. Germline CDR1 is KGHSY and CDR2 is FQNENV. The CDR3 covers 20 residues. The DNA for the CDR3 is TGTGCCAGCAGCCAATCTCAGCTTTTAAGAGGGACAGGGAGCCAAGAGACCCAGTACTTC. Translation: CASSQSQLLRGTGSQETQYF. The whole variable domain, filled in from reference TRBV16 and TRBJ2-5, reads GEEVAQTPKHLVRGEGQKAKLYCAPIKGHSYVFWYQQVLKNEFKFLISFQNENVFDETGMPKERFSAKCLPNSPCSLEIQATKLEDSAVYFCASSQSQLLRGTGSQETQYFGPGTRLLVL.

Remarks on this clonotype: Just one base apart from a much larger clone, this may be a read error. This chain connects TRBV7-2 to TRBJ2-3, with D perhaps matching TRBD1 or TRBD2 (7 bases each). The CDR3 runs to 19 residues. CDR1 SGHTA and CDR2 FQGNSA come from the germline V gene. The CDR3 region has the DNA TGTGCCAGCAGCTTGTCCACCTGGGGGGGGGAGCGTGGGACAGATATGCAGTATTTT. Protein: CASSLSTWGGERGTDMQYF.

The J gene is TRBJ2-7, the V gene TRBV6-1, with D unresolved. Trimming took off 4 bases at V and 6 bases at J, with 13 bases between the two ends. This CDR3 is built from 13 residues. Germline V gene data show CDR1 as MNHNS and CDR2 as SASEGT. The CDR3 reads CASSVGVPFEQYF. In DNA form, the CDR3 reads TGTGCCAGCAGTGTGGGTGTTCCCTTCGAGCAGTACTTC.

The chain has TRBV18 and TRBJ2-6; weak D call: TRBD1 (5 bases). CDR1 is KGHSH, CDR2 LQKENI, per germline. This CDR3 spans 18 amino acids. Trimming removed 1 base from V and 14 bases from J, with 27 bases in between. CDR3 amino acids: CASSPLVAENSGAHLLTF. The CDR3 DNA is TGTGCCAGCTCACCACTCGTTGCCGAAAACTCTGGGGCCCACCTCCTGACTTTC.

This clonotype was detected many times. The CDR3 loop is CATSEPPSSYEQYF. The DNA for the CDR3 is TGTGCCACCAGTGAGCCACCCAGCTCCTACGAGCAGTACTTC. This chain links TRBV24-1 with TRBJ2-7; the D is unclear. V lost 4 bases and J 0 bases, leaving 9 bases between the germline ends. The germline V gene encodes CDR1 KGHDR and CDR2 SFDVKD. The CDR3 length is 14 residues.

The chain links TRBV20-1 to TRBJ2-1; possibly TRBD1 for D (5 bases). The CDR3 sequence is 15 residues long. V was trimmed by 0 bases and J by 0 bases, leaving 9 bases between them. Germline V gives CDR1 DFQATT, CDR2 SNEGSKA (reference sequence). The CDR3 coding sequence is TGCAGTGCTAGAGATAGGGGTATCTCCTACAATGAGCAGTTCTTC. Translated: CSARDRGISYNEQFF.

There are many counts of this clonotype. This rearrangement joins TRBV29-1 to TRBJ2-1, with no clear D. Germline V lookup: CDR1 SQVTM, CDR2 ANQGSEA. The CDR3 runs 13 residues. V lost 4 bases and J 1 base, leaving 8 bases between the germline ends. Here the CDR3 reads CSVGIGSYNEQFF. The CDR3, as DNA: TGCAGCGTTGGTATCGGTTCCTACAATGAGCAGTTCTTC.

This clonotype has at least ten counts. The genes are TRBV20-1 and TRBJ2-5; the D call may be TRBD1 or TRBD2 (5 bases each). V was pared by 5 bases and J by 3 bases, with 19 bases between. Germline CDR1 DFQATT, CDR2 SNEGSKA (reference sequence). CDR3 length equals 15 residues. The CDR3, as DNA: TGCAGTGCTCCCCCCGGGGCGGGTATAAAAGAGACCCAGTACTTC. Its translation is CSAPPGAGIKETQYF.

In this sample, this clonotype turned up many times. V and J are TRBV2 and TRBJ1-2; weak D call: TRBD1 (5 bases). Trimming left V 5 bases short and J 7 bases short, with 14 bases between. Germline values: CDR1 SNHLY, CDR2 FYNNEI. This CDR3 has 13 amino acids. Here the CDR3 reads CASSPPGGAGYTF. CDR3 nucleotide sequence: TGTGCCAGCAGTCCCCCCGGGGGTGCTGGCTACACCTTC.